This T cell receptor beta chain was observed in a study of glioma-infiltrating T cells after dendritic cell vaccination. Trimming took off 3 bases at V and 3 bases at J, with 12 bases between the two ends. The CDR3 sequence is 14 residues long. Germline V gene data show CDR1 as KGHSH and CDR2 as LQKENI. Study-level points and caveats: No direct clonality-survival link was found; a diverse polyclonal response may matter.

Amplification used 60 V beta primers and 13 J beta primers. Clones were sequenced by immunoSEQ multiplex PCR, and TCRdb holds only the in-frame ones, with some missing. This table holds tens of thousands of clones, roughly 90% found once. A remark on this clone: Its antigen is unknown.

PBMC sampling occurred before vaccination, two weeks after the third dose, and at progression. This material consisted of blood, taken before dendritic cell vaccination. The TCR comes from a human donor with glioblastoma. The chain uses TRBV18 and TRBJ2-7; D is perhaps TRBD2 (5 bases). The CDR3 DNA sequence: TGTGCCAGCTCACCCTCAATGGAGGTCTACGAGCAGTACTTC. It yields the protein CASSPSMEVYEQYF.